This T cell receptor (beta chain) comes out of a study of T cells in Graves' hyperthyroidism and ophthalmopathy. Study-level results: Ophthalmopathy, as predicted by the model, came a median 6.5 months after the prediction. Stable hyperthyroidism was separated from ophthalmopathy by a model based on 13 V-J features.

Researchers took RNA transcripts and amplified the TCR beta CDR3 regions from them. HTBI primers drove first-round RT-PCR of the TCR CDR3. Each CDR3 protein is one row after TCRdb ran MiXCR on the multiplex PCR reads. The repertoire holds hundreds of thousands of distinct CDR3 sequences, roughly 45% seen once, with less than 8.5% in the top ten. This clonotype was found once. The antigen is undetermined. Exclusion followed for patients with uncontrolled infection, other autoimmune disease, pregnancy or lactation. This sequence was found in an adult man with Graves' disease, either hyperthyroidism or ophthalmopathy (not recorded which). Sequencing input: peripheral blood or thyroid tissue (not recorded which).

The CDR3 DNA follows: TGTGCCAGCAGCCAAGATCCCCGTGGGCGTGACTATGGCTACACCTTC. Translated: CASSQDPRGRDYGYTF. This chain links TRBV7-3 with TRBJ1-2; D is unclear. The CDR3 is 16 residues long. The V gene lost 5 bases and the J gene lost 3 bases, with 19 bases spanning the gap. Germline assignment: CDR1 SGHTA and CDR2 FQGTGA.